Listed below are T cell receptor beta chains from one sample, sequenced in a study of blood T cell repertoires in COVID-19. Data came from immunoSEQ multiplex PCR; TCRdb stores just in-frame clones and leaves some out. Found here are 45,000 to 70,000 clones, less than 85% of them singletons; the top ten hold 15% to 20%. Sequenced input: peripheral blood. The receptor set was obtained from a woman in her forties or fifties with active or convalescent COVID-19. Both conserved end residues are part of each CDR3. A D gene is named only where the DNA matches it firmly. Part of the rows lack a size; the others show once, few, many or a class for expanded clones.

d_call	clone_size	v_call	j_call	cdr3_aa	cdr3_nt
TRBD2	NA	TRBV6-5	TRBJ2-3	CASIGGGSTDTQYF	TGTGCCAGCATTGGGGGAGGGAGCACAGATACGCAGTATTTT
TRBD2	NA	TRBV11-1	TRBJ2-7	CASSGTSGSYEQYF	TGTGCCAGCTCCGGGACTAGCGGGTCCTACGAGCAGTACTTC
TRBD1	NA	TRBV9	TRBJ1-5	CASSPGTGEGSNQPQHF	TGTGCCAGCAGCCCGGGGACAGGGGAAGGGAGCAATCAGCCCCAGCATTTT
TRBD1	NA	TRBV5-3	TRBJ2-5	CARSPKQGPQETQYF	TGTGCCAGAAGCCCAAAACAGGGGCCCCAAGAGACCCAGTACTTC
TRBD1	NA	TRBV19	TRBJ2-1	CASSKGTAEVQFF	TGTGCCAGTAGTAAAGGGACAGCCGAAGTGCAGTTCTTC
NA	NA	TRBV4-1	TRBJ1-6	CASSQLGRGDSPLHF	TGCGCCAGCAGCCAGTTGGGACGGGGGGATTCACCCCTCCACTTT
NA	NA	TRBV19	TRBJ1-5	CASRDAQGRPQHF	TGTGCCAGTAGGGATGCTCAGGGTCGGCCCCAGCATTTT
NA	NA	TRBV11-3	TRBJ2-2	CASRDSSTGELFF	TGTGCCAGCAGGGACAGCTCGACCGGGGAGCTGTTTTTT
TRBD1	NA	TRBV3-1/TRBV3-2	TRBJ1-2	CASSPRTGANYGYTF	TGTGCCAGCAGCCCCCGGACAGGTGCTAACTATGGCTACACCTTC
TRBD1	few	TRBV6-5	TRBJ2-5	CASRINRGRQETQYF	TGTGCCAGCAGGATAAACAGGGGGAGACAAGAGACCCAGTACTTC
TRBD1	NA	TRBV19	TRBJ1-5	CASHTGGGSNQPQHF	TGTGCCAGTCACACAGGGGGAGGAAGCAATCAGCCCCAGCATTTT
NA	few	TRBV19	TRBJ1-2	CASSIESGFAGYTF	TGTGCCAGTAGTATAGAAAGCGGCTTTGCTGGCTACACCTTC
TRBD1	NA	TRBV7-2	TRBJ2-2	CASSFGTASNTGELFF	TGTGCCAGCAGCTTTGGGACAGCCTCGAACACCGGGGAGCTGTTTTTT
NA	NA	TRBV14	TRBJ2-1	CASSHFETYNEQFF	TGTGCCAGCAGCCACTTTGAGACCTACAATGAGCAGTTCTTC
NA	NA	TRBV30	TRBJ1-5	CAWMEKGGLGPQHF	TGTGCCTGGATGGAGAAGGGCGGGTTGGGACCCCAGCATTTT
NA	NA	TRBV7-6	TRBJ2-6	CASSPFSGANVLTF	TGTGCCAGCAGCCCCTTCTCCGGGGCCAACGTCCTGACTTTC
TRBD1	NA	TRBV5-4	TRBJ2-1	CASSLGRDRSEQFF	TGTGCCAGCAGCTTGGGTCGGGACAGGAGTGAGCAGTTCTTC
NA	NA	TRBV5-1	TRBJ1-6	CASSLPGGASGSPLHF	TGCGCCAGCAGCTTGCCGGGGGGCGCATCGGGTTCACCCCTCCACTTT
TRBD1	NA	TRBV19	TRBJ2-6	CASSTTTGQGAPGANVLTF	TGTGCCAGTAGTACCACAACGGGACAGGGGGCACCTGGGGCCAACGTCCTGACTTTC
TRBD1	once	TRBV27	TRBJ2-7	CASSLRTGSYEQYF	TGTGCCAGCAGTCTACGGACAGGGTCTTACGAGCAGTACTTC
NA	NA	TRBV18	TRBJ2-2	CASSSRGIGNTGELFF	TGTGCCAGCTCGTCACGGGGGATTGGGAACACCGGGGAGCTGTTTTTT
TRBD1	once	TRBV7-9	TRBJ1-2	CASTSGQGNYGYTF	TGTGCCAGCACTTCGGGACAGGGCAACTATGGCTACACCTTC
NA	NA	TRBV4-2	TRBJ1-5	CASSQEGRGQPQHF	TGTGCCAGCAGCCAAGAGGGCAGGGGCCAGCCCCAGCATTTT
TRBD2	once	TRBV3-1/TRBV3-2	TRBJ2-7	CASSKMTGTSVGEQYF	TGTGCCAGCAGCAAGATGACCGGGACTAGCGTGGGCGAGCAGTACTTC
TRBD1	NA	TRBV27	TRBJ1-5	CASSLSVGQGANQPQHF	TGTGCCAGCAGTTTATCGGTTGGACAGGGGGCCAATCAGCCCCAGCATTTT
NA	few	TRBV9	TRBJ1-3	CASSVEPGGNTIYF	TGTGCCAGCAGCGTAGAACCGGGTGGAAACACCATATATTTT
NA	NA	TRBV5-4	TRBJ2-7	CASSSVSEQYF	TGTGCCAGCAGCTCCGTGTCCGAGCAGTACTTC
TRBD1	NA	TRBV27	TRBJ1-2	CASSPQGGNYGYTF	TGTGCCAGCAGTCCACAGGGGGGGAACTATGGCTACACCTTC
NA	NA	TRBV5-5	TRBJ2-1	CASSFTPGGYNEQFF	TGTGCCAGCAGCTTCACTCCAGGCGGGTACAATGAGCAGTTCTTC
NA	once	TRBV5-1	TRBJ2-3	CASSLGGGPDTQYF	TGCGCCAGCAGCTTAGGGGGAGGGCCAGATACGCAGTATTTT
NA	NA	TRBV28	TRBJ1-5	CASRKGGNQPQHF	TGTGCCAGCAGAAAAGGAGGCAATCAGCCCCAGCATTTT
NA	NA	TRBV5-1	TRBJ2-1	CASSLARQGKEQFF	TGCGCCAGCAGCTTGGCCCGGCAGGGTAAGGAGCAGTTCTTC
NA	NA	TRBV30	TRBJ2-5	CAWSVSVFLSETQYF	TGTGCCTGGAGTGTATCGGTCTTCCTATCGGAGACCCAGTACTTC
NA	NA	TRBV3-1/TRBV3-2	TRBJ2-1	CASSQEGTNNNEQFF	TGTGCCAGCAGCCAAGAGGGGACAAATAACAATGAGCAGTTCTTC
NA	NA	TRBV2	TRBJ2-5	CASSEGPQETQYF	TGTGCCAGCAGTGAGGGGCCCCAAGAGACCCAGTACTTC
NA	NA	TRBV5-1	TRBJ2-6	CASSSGSLSVANVLTF	TGCGCCAGCAGTTCAGGTTCACTCTCTGTGGCCAACGTCCTGACTTTC
TRBD1	NA	TRBV30	TRBJ1-2	CAWSSDRGYGYTF	TGTGCCTGGTCATCGGACAGGGGCTATGGCTACACCTTC
NA	NA	TRBV7-2	TRBJ2-6	CASSLAGAGYLSGANVLTF	TGTGCCAGCAGCTTAGCGGGGGCAGGGTATCTCTCTGGGGCCAACGTCCTGACTTTC
NA	NA	TRBV7-6	TRBJ2-2	CASSFKRGGYTGELFF	TGTGCCAGCAGCTTTAAAAGGGGGGGATACACCGGGGAGCTGTTTTTT
NA	NA	TRBV7-2	TRBJ2-2	CASSLGGLAMYSGELFF	TGTGCCAGCAGCTTAGGTGGGCTAGCGATGTATTCCGGGGAGCTGTTTTTT
TRBD2	once	TRBV28	TRBJ2-7	CASSFSGASSYEQYF	TGTGCCAGCAGTTTCAGCGGGGCGAGCTCCTACGAGCAGTACTTC
NA	once	TRBV9	TRBJ2-2	CASSVGSGQEGLLGELFF	TGTGCCAGCAGCGTGGGGTCCGGGCAGGAGGGACTTCTTGGGGAGCTGTTTTTT
TRBD1	NA	TRBV5-1	TRBJ2-1	CASSISVGTGAYNEQFF	TGCGCCAGCAGCATATCGGTGGGGACAGGGGCCTACAATGAGCAGTTCTTC
TRBD1	NA	TRBV19	TRBJ2-7	CASRVDRVAYEQYF	TGTGCCAGTAGAGTGGACAGGGTAGCCTACGAGCAGTACTTC
NA	NA	TRBV19	TRBJ2-2	CASIRQMNTGELFF	TGTGCCAGTATTCGACAGATGAACACCGGGGAGCTGTTTTTT
TRBD1	medium-sized	TRBV6-4	TRBJ1-2	CASSDQRQGASYGYTF	TGTGCCAGCAGTGACCAGCGACAGGGGGCATCCTATGGCTACACCTTC
NA	NA	TRBV11-2	TRBJ2-7	CASSLDRTVYYEQYF	TGTGCCAGCAGCTTAGATCGGACAGTTTACTACGAGCAGTACTTC
NA	NA	TRBV18	TRBJ2-2	CASSPSQPQGTGELFF	TGTGCCAGCTCACCGTCCCAGCCCCAGGGCACCGGGGAGCTGTTTTTT
TRBD2	few	TRBV5-1	TRBJ2-2	CASSLKGGSGELFF	TGCGCCAGCAGCTTGAAGGGAGGGTCTGGGGAGCTGTTTTTT
NA	NA	TRBV14	TRBJ1-1	CASSPGLWNTEAFF	TGTGCCAGCAGCCCGGGACTTTGGAACACTGAAGCTTTCTTT
NA	NA	TRBV18	TRBJ1-3	CASSPTGGISGNTIYF	TGTGCCAGCTCACCCACCGGGGGGATCTCTGGAAACACCATATATTTT
NA	NA	TRBV24-1	TRBJ1-4	CATSEASNEKLFF	TGTGCCACCAGTGAGGCCAGTAATGAAAAACTGTTTTTT
NA	NA	TRBV20-1	TRBJ2-4	CSASSGMLAKNIQYF	TGCAGTGCTAGTTCGGGTATGCTAGCCAAAAACATTCAGTACTTC
TRBD1	NA	TRBV7-8	TRBJ1-3	CASSLRQGGNTIYF	TGTGCCAGCAGCTTGAGACAGGGAGGAAACACCATATATTTT
NA	NA	TRBV19	TRBJ1-3	CASSMKGHSNTIYF	TGTGCCAGTAGTATGAAGGGACATTCAAACACCATATATTTT
TRBD1	once	TRBV10-1	TRBJ1-1	CASSDLGTGRTEAFF	TGCGCCAGCAGTGACTTGGGGACAGGGAGGACTGAAGCTTTCTTT
TRBD1	NA	TRBV5-6	TRBJ1-1	CASSRDRRDTEAFF	TGTGCCAGCAGCCGGGACAGGCGGGACACTGAAGCTTTCTTT
TRBD1	NA	TRBV6-6	TRBJ1-1	CASSWDRGSLGTEAFF	TGTGCCAGCAGTTGGGACAGGGGCTCCTTGGGCACTGAAGCTTTCTTT
NA	NA	TRBV30	TRBJ2-1	CAWSPGTGREQFF	TGTGCCTGGAGTCCCGGGACTGGCAGGGAGCAGTTCTTC